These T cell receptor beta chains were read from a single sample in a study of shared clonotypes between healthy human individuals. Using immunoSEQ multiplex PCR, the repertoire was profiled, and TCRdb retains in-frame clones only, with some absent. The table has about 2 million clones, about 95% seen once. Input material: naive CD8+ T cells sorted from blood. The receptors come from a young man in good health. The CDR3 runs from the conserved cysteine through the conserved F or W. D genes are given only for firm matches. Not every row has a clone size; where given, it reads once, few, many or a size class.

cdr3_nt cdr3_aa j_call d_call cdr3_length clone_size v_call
TGTGCCAGCAGTTCCTCGTTGGGAGATACGCAGTATTTT CASSSSLGDTQYF TRBJ2-3 . 13 . TRBV28
TGCAGCGTTGAAGATGGGGCTAGCGGGGCCTACGAGCAGTACTTC CSVEDGASGAYEQYF TRBJ2-7 TRBD2 15 . TRBV29-1
TGTGCCAGCAGTTTTTGGTACCAAGGCCTTCTCTACGAGCAGTACTTC CASSFWYQGLLYEQYF TRBJ2-7 . 16 . TRBV28
TGTGCCAGCAGGGTCCCGGGGGAGCTGTTTTTT CASRVPGELFF TRBJ2-2 . 11 . TRBV6-1
TGTGCCAGCAGTTTATCGAATGGGGGAGAAGCTTTCTTT CASSLSNGGEAFF TRBJ1-1 . 13 . TRBV27
TGTGCCAGCAGTGAAGGGCCCGCACAGGGGCAACTGTTTTTT CASSEGPAQGQLFF TRBJ1-4 TRBD1 14 once TRBV6-1
TGTGCCAGCAGTTACTCACTCGGACAGGGATATTCTGAAGCTTTCTTT CASSYSLGQGYSEAFF TRBJ1-1 TRBD1 16 . TRBV6-5
TGTGCCAGCAGCCCTAGACAGGAACGGCTTGAAAAACTGTTTTTT CASSPRQERLEKLFF TRBJ1-4 . 15 once TRBV28
TGTGCCAGCAGCTCGCGGGGTAATGAAAAACTGTTTTTT CASSSRGNEKLFF TRBJ1-4 . 13 . TRBV7-9
TGTGCCTGGACCCCTACAAGCCCAGATACGCAGTATTTT CAWTPTSPDTQYF TRBJ2-3 . 13 . TRBV30
TGTGCCAGCAGCGACTCATCTGTGGCAGATACGCAGTATTTT CASSDSSVADTQYF TRBJ2-3 . 14 . TRBV6-4
TGTGCCAGCAGCTTAGTGGGCACAGATACGCAGTATTTT CASSLVGTDTQYF TRBJ2-3 . 13 . TRBV13
TGTGCCAGCAGTGAAATGTCGGGGAGCGAAACAGAGACCCAGTACTTC CASSEMSGSETETQYF TRBJ2-5 . 16 . TRBV6-1
TGTGCCAGCAGCGCGGTAGTAGTGGGCTCCTACGAGCAGTACTTC CASSAVVVGSYEQYF TRBJ2-7 . 15 . TRBV28
TGTGCCAGCAGCGTAGCTAGCGGCTACAACACCGGGGAGCTGTTTTTT CASSVASGYNTGELFF TRBJ2-2 TRBD2 16 . TRBV9
TGTGCCAGCAGCCAAGTGAGTCCTCCGTACAATGAGCAGTTCTTC CASSQVSPPYNEQFF TRBJ2-1 . 15 once TRBV14
TGTGCCAGCAGCCCGTTAGCGGGATACTACAATGAGCAGTTCTTC CASSPLAGYYNEQFF TRBJ2-1 TRBD2 15 . TRBV7-6
TGTGCCTGGAGTGTACCCTCCGGGTTCGCCGCCGAGCAGTACTTC CAWSVPSGFAAEQYF TRBJ2-7 . 15 . TRBV30
TGTGCCAGTTCAGCGGGAGACTGGTACGAGCAGTACTTC CASSAGDWYEQYF TRBJ2-7 TRBD2 13 . TRBV19
TGCGCCAGCAGTGATGTACGGGACGCGCAGTATTTT CASSDVRDAQYF TRBJ2-3 . 12 . TRBV10-1
TGTGCCAGCAGCCCCCCAGGAGCCGAGCAGTACTTC CASSPPGAEQYF TRBJ2-7 . 12 . TRBV7-9
TGTGCCAGCACCCCCGCGAACACCGGGGAGCTGTTTTTT CASTPANTGELFF TRBJ2-2 . 13 . TRBV6-5
TGTGCCAGCTCCCCACCGAACGAGCAGTACTTC CASSPPNEQYF TRBJ2-7 . 11 . TRBV6-4
TGTGCCAGCGGGGGGACTCCCTACGAGCAGTACTTC CASGGTPYEQYF TRBJ2-7 . 12 . TRBV6-5
TGTGCCAGCAAAAAGGGACTACCTCAAGAGACCCAGTACTTC CASKKGLPQETQYF TRBJ2-5 TRBD2 14 . TRBV27
TGCAGCGTTGATAGCGGGGCGAGGGGCTACGAGCAGTACTTC CSVDSGARGYEQYF TRBJ2-7 TRBD2 14 . TRBV29-1